The next 17 T cell receptor beta chains were all read from a single sample in a study of blood T cell repertoires in COVID-19. The protocol was immunoSEQ multiplex PCR, while the TCRdb copy is restricted to in-frame clones and leaves out a portion. The sample carries about 440,000 clones, 88% recorded once. Sequencing was performed on peripheral blood. These receptor sequences come from a woman aged 45-65 years with COVID-19, enrolled during active disease.

The chain carries TRBV6-6 and TRBJ2-5, with a weak D call TRBD1 (5 bases). This CDR3 contains 15 residues. V was trimmed by 1 base and J by 1 base, leaving 10 bases between them. Germline V lookup: CDR1 MNHNY, CDR2 SVGAGI (reference sequence). CDR3 loop: CASSYLGALQETQYF. The CDR3 DNA is TGTGCCAGCAGTTACTTAGGGGCCCTCCAAGAGACCCAGTACTTC.

V usage is TRBV28 and J usage is TRBJ1-2, with D perhaps TRBD1 (6 bases). Germline V gene data show CDR1 as MDHEN and CDR2 as SYDVKM. The CDR3 covers 14 residues. V dropped 3 bases and J dropped 2 bases, with 10 bases sitting between them. The CDR3 coding sequence is TGTGCCAGCAGTTTTGGGGGCAGCAACTATGGCTACACCTTC. Its translation is CASSFGGSNYGYTF.

This chain connects TRBV10-1 to TRBJ2-7, with a weak D call TRBD1 (6 bases). CDR3 length equals 13 residues. The germline V gene has CDR1 WNHNN and CDR2 SYGVQD (reference sequence). With 0 bases removed from V and 6 bases from J, the gap between germline ends came to 9 bases. This CDR3 is CASSESGAPEQYF. CDR3 sequence (DNA): TGCGCCAGCAGTGAGTCGGGGGCGCCCGAGCAGTACTTC.

The chain carries TRBV11-3 and TRBJ2-3, with TRBD1 matching over 10 bases. This CDR3 contains 16 residues. V dropped 5 bases and J dropped 2; count of bases not matched to a gene: 7. Germline-derived CDR1 and CDR2 are SGHNT and YENEEA. The CDR3 spells CASSPGTGANTDTQYF. As DNA, the CDR3 is TGTGCCAGCAGCCCAGGGACAGGGGCCAACACAGATACGCAGTATTTT.

The chain links TRBV5-4 to TRBJ1-3; unclear D gene. There are 16 residues in the CDR3. CDR1 is SGHNT and CDR2 is YYREEE in the germline V gene (reference sequence). The V gene lost 5 bases and the J gene lost 0 bases, with 15 bases spanning the gap. The CDR3, as DNA: TGTGCCAGCAGTGCAGCGGGCGTAGACTCTGGAAACACCATATATTTT. This translates into CASSAAGVDSGNTIYF.

This clone was counted a single time. The chain couples TRBV7-9 to TRBJ1-2; D is possibly TRBD1 (6 bases). Trimming stripped 3 bases from V and 2 bases from J, with 10 bases between. Germline CDR1 and CDR2: SEHNR and FQNEAQ (reference sequence). The CDR3 loop spans 14 amino acids. CDR3 in amino acids: CASSLEQGNYGYTF. In nucleotides, the CDR3 is TGTGCCAGCAGCTTGGAGCAGGGGAACTATGGCTACACCTTC.

Regarding this clone: Additional DNA sequences in this sample encode the identical CDR3. V is TRBV6-5 and J is TRBJ1-5, with D unresolved. In germline, CDR1 is MNHEY, CDR2 SVGAGI. The CDR3 has 11 residues. V lost 6 bases, J lost 4 bases, and 4 bases lay in between. The CDR3 coding sequence is TGTGCCAGCAGAGCAAATCAGCCCCAGCATTTT. It translates to CASRANQPQHF.

The chain joins TRBV7-2 to TRBJ2-1; 9 nucleotides match TRBD2. The length of the CDR3 is 17 residues. From germline, CDR1 is SGHTA and CDR2 FQGNSA. The ends lost 2 bases at V and 6 bases at J; junction bases unmatched: 11. The CDR3 loop reads CASSLHEAGGPGNEQFF. As DNA, the CDR3 is TGTGCCAGCAGCTTACACGAGGCGGGGGGGCCGGGCAATGAGCAGTTCTTC.

This clone appeared a single time. The chain couples TRBV10-2 to TRBJ2-7, with TRBD2 identical over 9 bases. CDR1 and CDR2 (germline): WSHSY, SAAADI. The CDR3 consists of 14 residues. The V gene end was trimmed by 7 bases and the J gene end by 4 bases; junction bases not matched to a gene: 8. In DNA form, the CDR3 reads TGCGCCAGCAAAGATCGCGGGGGGGCGTACGAGCAGTACTTC. Translated: CASKDRGGAYEQYF.

The chain has TRBV5-1 and TRBJ2-3; TRBD1 aligns across 8 bases. The germline V gene has CDR1 SGHRS and CDR2 YFSETQ. V was pared by 4 bases and J by 6 bases, with 7 bases of the junction left unmatched. The CDR3 runs to 14 residues. CDR3 DNA: TGCGCCAGCAGCAAGGACAGGGTGGGGGATACGCAGTATTTT. Protein: CASSKDRVGDTQYF.

The chain joins TRBV4-2 to TRBJ2-7, with TRBD2 matching 8 bases. V lost 4 bases, J lost 5 bases, and 10 bases stayed unmatched. In germline, CDR1 is LGHNA, CDR2 YNFKEQ. This CDR3 is built from 15 residues. CDR3 loop: CASSPLGGLVNEQYF. The CDR3 region has the DNA TGTGCCAGCAGCCCTTTGGGGGGACTAGTTAACGAGCAGTACTTC.

The chain has TRBV6-6 and TRBJ1-2; unclear D gene. The V end lost 6 bases, the J end lost 8 bases, and 22 bases lay between the germline ends. Germline lookup yields CDR1 MNHNY and CDR2 SVGAGI (reference sequence). The CDR3 contains 15 residues. CDR3 in amino acids: CASRPTDARQMGYTF. CDR3 DNA sequence: TGTGCCAGCAGACCCACCGATGCTAGGCAGATGGGCTACACCTTC.

The chain employs TRBV3-1 (or the pseudogene TRBV3-2) and TRBJ1-1; 9 bases fit TRBD1. J was trimmed by 5 bases and V by 2 bases; bases with no gene match: 6. This CDR3 contains 15 residues. The germline gives CDR1 LGHDT, CDR2 YNNKEL (reference sequence). Written as DNA, the CDR3 is TGTGCCAGCAGCCAATCGACAGGGGGATGGACTGAAGCTTTCTTT. It is translated as CASSQSTGGWTEAFF.

The genes are TRBV19 and TRBJ1-1, with a tentative D call TRBD1 (5 bases). The germline V and J ends were trimmed by 7 bases and 3 bases, with 12 bases remaining between them. Germline CDR1 and CDR2: LNHDA and SQIVND (reference sequence). The CDR3 has 13 amino acids. The CDR3 DNA reads as TGTGCCAGTACCGTAGACAGATACACTGAAGCTTTCTTT. This encodes CASTVDRYTEAFF.

This chain links TRBV10-3 with TRBJ2-7, with 7 bases identical to TRBD2. This CDR3 is built from 12 residues. Germline V gene data show CDR1 as ENHRY and CDR2 as SYGVKD. The V gene end was trimmed by 4 bases and the J gene end by 3 bases; junction bases not matched to a gene: 0. The CDR3 nucleotides read TGTGCCATCAGTGCGGGGGGCTACGAGCAGTACTTC. Protein sequence: CAISAGGYEQYF.

V is TRBV6-5 and J is TRBJ1-1, with D perhaps matching TRBD1 (5 bases). The CDR3 extends over 13 amino acids. Trimming shortened V by 6 bases and J by 6 bases, and 14 bases separated the two germline ends. Germline CDR1 reads MNHEY; CDR2 reads SVGAGI. The CDR3 DNA reads as TGTGCCAGCAGAAAACAGGAGAAGCCTGAAGCTTTCTTT. This encodes CASRKQEKPEAFF.

The chain uses TRBV5-1 and TRBJ2-1; the match to TRBD1 covers 10 bases. V was pared by 9 bases and J by 3 bases, with 6 bases of the junction left unmatched. This CDR3 spans 14 amino acids. Looked up from germline, CDR1 is SGHRS and CDR2 is YFSETQ. Written as DNA, the CDR3 is TGCGCCACCTCCGGACAGGGGGACTACAATGAGCAGTTCTTC. This encodes CATSGQGDYNEQFF. Full variable domain (remainder filled in from reference TRBV5-1 and TRBJ2-1): KAGVTQTPRYLIKTRGQQVTLSCSPISGHRSVSWYQQTPGQGLQFLFEYFSETQRNKGNFPGRFSGRQFSNSRSEMNVSTLELGDSALYLCATSGQGDYNEQFFGPGTRLTVL.